This T cell receptor (beta chain) was captured by sequencing in a study of tumor-infiltrating lymphocytes in primary liver carcinoma. Looking at the study overall: These patients were men and women whose ages were 30 to 69 years.

The germline gives CDR1 LGHNA, CDR2 YNFKEQ. The CDR3 is made up of 15 amino acids. DNA and RNA were both co-extracted from approximately 20-30 mg of bulk tissue that had not been sorted. Total RNA (approximately 500 ng) served as template for TCR beta cDNA synthesis primed by a constant-region primer. Three nested multiplex PCR rounds, a slightly modified ARM-PCR method, built the TCR beta libraries. The two initial PCR rounds, approximately 10 cycles each, used TRBV1-TRBV30 forward and C-beta reverse primers. TCRdb used MiXCR to reprocess the multiplex PCR reads, holding one entry per CDR3 protein. This sample has 100,000 to 120,000 distinct CDR3 sequences, with roughly 80% found just once. Details on this clonotype: Sequence at one end of the junction differs from germline and may be a read error.

The chain recombines TRBV4-2 with TRBJ2-7; 10 positions agree with TRBD2. The sequencing sample was made of liver tumor tissue from sampling region 3. Regarding subset: tumor region T3, left-lateral pole. The sequence was collected from a man between 40 and 49 years old with primary liver carcinoma and hepatitis B virus infection. The CDR3 nucleotides are TGTGCAAGCAGCCGGGGTGCTAGCGGGAGCTACGAGCAGTACTTC. It specifies CASSRGASGSYEQYF.